What follows is one T cell receptor (beta chain) and its context. What it binds is unknown. The source of the sample is a study of cytomegalovirus exposure and HLA in healthy donors. Whole-study findings and limits: Equally common other TCR beta chains were less clonally expanded than HLA-associated ones, a later analysis found. There were some 150 TCR beta chains listed as cytomegalovirus-associated. Using a false discovery rate of 0.05, a later analysis showed that 16,951 TCR beta sequences were associated with HLA alleles.

Germline loops: CDR1 MGHRA, CDR2 YSYEKL. The CDR3 runs to 14 residues. The ends lost 4 bases at V and 2 bases at J; junction bases unmatched: 3. The PCR contained 60 Vbeta and 13 Jbeta primers. Authors' methods: Among the unique TCR beta chains that a later analysis counted, about 85 million in all, roughly 10 million were shared. Profiling relied on immunoSEQ multiplex PCR, and the TCRdb table lists in-frame clones only, not all of them. V, J and clone size were drawn from that table, and D and trimming were deduced from the DNA. The table lists over 50,000 clones, about 81% of them singletons. This sequence was found in a man aged 45 to 65 in good health and CMV-seropositive. Sequencing was carried out using PBMCs. The chain employs TRBV4-1 and TRBJ2-7; TRBD1 aligns across 9 bases. CDR3 amino acids: CASSPTGGAYEQYF. The CDR3 DNA follows: TGCGCCAGCAGCCCGACAGGGGGGGCCTACGAGCAGTACTTC.